These T cell receptor beta chains were read from a single sample in a study of cytomegalovirus exposure and HLA in healthy donors. Sequencing was performed with immunoSEQ multiplex PCR; in TCRdb, only in-frame clones are kept and a portion is missing. The sample yields 150,000 to 180,000 clones, under 85% seen once. Source material: PBMCs. Receptor source: a man aged 18 to 29 in good health and CMV-seronegative. Each CDR3 is given with its conserved first and last residue. Each record gives: J gene, V gene, CDR3 protein.

TRBJ1-4	TRBV7-9	CASSLAGTGYEKLFF
TRBJ1-6	TRBV6-1	CASSEIEFSYNSPLHF
TRBJ2-3	TRBV4-1	CASSHGLAGASSTDTQYF
TRBJ1-1	TRBV27	CASSSLGAGMMEAFF
TRBJ1-5	TRBV5-6	CASSFSRTGNQPQHF
TRBJ2-2	TRBV28	CASGTGEGTGELFF
TRBJ2-1	TRBV7-2	CASSDRGLHNEQFF
TRBJ2-2	TRBV10-1	CASTRVGDRGDTGELFF
TRBJ1-1	TRBV5-1	CASSGDPNTEAFF
TRBJ1-4	TRBV30	CAWGGLATNEKLFF
TRBJ1-5	TRBV5-1	CASSFGGRDQPQHF
TRBJ1-3	TRBV25-1	CASSAGGGFSGNTIYF
TRBJ1-1	TRBV6-1	CASSDLGRGTEAFF
TRBJ1-6	TRBV7-8	CASSSQEGAVSPLHF
TRBJ1-5	TRBV21-1	CASGGAGGSNQPQHF
TRBJ1-6	TRBV2	CASTLGGELAPHF
TRBJ2-3	TRBV7-3	CASSDDRNTDTQYF
TRBJ2-2	TRBV5-1	CASKRTGDVTGELFF
TRBJ1-4	TRBV6-6	CASRQRGFNEKLFF
TRBJ2-2	TRBV15	CATSRLPPGELFF
TRBJ2-5	TRBV5-4	CASSSPATGKETQYF
TRBJ1-2	TRBV19	CASSIKGDYGYTF
TRBJ2-2	TRBV7-7	CASRPTTSYTGELFF
TRBJ2-7	TRBV11-2	CASLPLAGLFNEQYF
TRBJ2-3	TRBV19	CASTPGGFTDTQYF
TRBJ2-2	TRBV6-1	CASSEGVGTEFLPTGELFF
TRBJ1-1	TRBV27	CASSTRQGRVAEAFF
TRBJ2-4	TRBV11-2	CASSPRQGALRNIQYF
TRBJ2-5	TRBV18	CASSPLILPQGETQYF
TRBJ1-3	TRBV9	CASSVRSTVAGNTIYF
TRBJ2-4	TRBV5-6	CASSLPAKNIQYF
TRBJ2-1	TRBV5-4	CASSSRLGQGRYNEQFF
TRBJ1-2	TRBV27	CASRPRTGGSYGYTF
TRBJ1-1	TRBV4-1	CASSPTDRGKFTEAFF
TRBJ1-6	TRBV19	CASTRVGGISPLHF
TRBJ2-1	TRBV4-3	CASSQGQSSYNEQFF
TRBJ2-2	TRBV4-1	CASSQQILGQGVAGELFF
TRBJ1-2	TRBV11-2	CASSRRRGGAFGYTF
TRBJ1-5	TRBV4-3	CASSQDVGGQPQHF
TRBJ1-2	TRBV19	CASSPTGIYGYTF
TRBJ2-1	TRBV7-2	CASSGPSGTSYHEQFF
TRBJ2-1	TRBV19	CATSKDYGYNEQFF
-	TRBV7-2	CASSSSPYEQYF
TRBJ1-2	TRBV9	CASSVGMDTNYGYTF
TRBJ1-1	TRBV5-1	CASSARQSPEAFF
TRBJ1-3	TRBV9	CASSVAGTEGNTIYF
TRBJ2-1	TRBV19	CASSIGYSSYNEQFF
TRBJ2-3	TRBV27	CASSPLGETTDPQYF
TRBJ1-1	TRBV6-1	CASSEGTVNTEAFF
TRBJ1-4	TRBV27	CASRRGTANEKLFF
TRBJ2-5	TRBV4-3	CASSQDIAVQETQYF
TRBJ2-1	TRBV6-6	CASNGAGVSYNEQFF
TRBJ2-7	TRBV19	CASSLTPSYEQYF
TRBJ1-6	TRBV19	CASSIGGQLNSPLHF
TRBJ2-1	TRBV5-8	CASSGLRGVYNEQFF